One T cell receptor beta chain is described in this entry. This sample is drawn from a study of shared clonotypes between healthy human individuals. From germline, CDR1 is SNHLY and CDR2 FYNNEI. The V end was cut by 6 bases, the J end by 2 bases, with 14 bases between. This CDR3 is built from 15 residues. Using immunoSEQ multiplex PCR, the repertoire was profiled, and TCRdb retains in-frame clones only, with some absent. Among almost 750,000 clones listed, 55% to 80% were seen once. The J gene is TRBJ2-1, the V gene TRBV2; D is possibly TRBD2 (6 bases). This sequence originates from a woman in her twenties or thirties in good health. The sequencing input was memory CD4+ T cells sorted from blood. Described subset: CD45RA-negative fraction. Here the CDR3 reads CASSGTSLTYNEQFF. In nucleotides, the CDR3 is TGTGCCAGCAGCGGGACTTCTCTTACCTACAATGAGCAGTTCTTC.